The clone carrying this T cell receptor beta chain was picked up a small number of times. Extractions gave at least 5 micrograms of total RNA per sample. The data stem from a study of blood T cells in healthy people across ages. A second about 7 to 11 cycle PCR used barcoded and J-beta primers. Every sample gave at least 3 million paired-end reads containing CDR3. Each CDR3 protein is one row after TCRdb ran MiXCR on the 5' RACE reads. The top ten hold roughly 14% of the sample, which has around 1.1 million distinct CDR3 sequences, about two fifths seen once. V dropped 6 bases and J dropped 5 bases, with 28 bases sitting between them. The CDR3 has 18 amino acids.

The receptor comes from a man younger than 30 in good health. The J gene is TRBJ1-2, the V gene TRBV12-3 or TRBV12-4; D is possibly TRBD1 (6 bases). Sequencing was carried out using blood. The CDR3 DNA reads as TGTGCCAGCAGCGTTATAAGCGGGGACGGGACACAGGCTTATGGCTACACCTTC. Amino acids: CASSVISGDGTQAYGYTF.